The TCR beta chain under discussion was sequenced for a study of cytomegalovirus exposure and HLA in healthy donors. This clone was detected only once. Amplification used 60 Vbeta primers and 13 Jbeta primers. Clones were sequenced by immunoSEQ multiplex PCR, and TCRdb holds only the in-frame ones, with some missing. The sample lists 130,000 to 150,000 clones; roughly 80% were seen once. The sample was PBMCs. The receptor comes from a woman between 35 and 50 years old in good health and CMV-seropositive.

CDR3 residues: CASSIEGSFSTDTQYF. DNA of the CDR3: TGTGCCAGTAGTATAGAAGGTAGCTTCAGCACAGATACGCAGTATTTT. The chain uses TRBV19 and TRBJ2-3, with D hard to call. V lost 0 bases to trimming and J lost 0 bases, with 10 bases between them. CDR1 is LNHDA, CDR2 SQIVND, per germline (reference sequence). This CDR3 comprises 16 residues.